The present TCR beta chain was sequenced within a study of T cells in Graves' hyperthyroidism and ophthalmopathy. Study outcomes and limitations: Peripheral blood also featured most of the thyroid clonotypes expanded above 0.001.

Patients were excluded because of uncontrolled infection, other autoimmune disease, pregnancy or lactation. Diagnoses rested on clinical symptoms, serum thyroxine and TRAb, thyroid ultrasound and orbital computed tomography. A roughly 10 ml volume of fresh peripheral blood provided the PBMCs. This clonotype was picked up a small number of times. Its target is not known. Amplification of TCR beta CDR3 regions was performed using RNA transcripts as template. Using the HTBI primer set, a first-round RT-PCR was run on the TCR CDR3. One entry per CDR3 protein, called by TCRdb with MiXCR from the multiplex PCR reads. Here the sample spans about 420,000 distinct CDR3 sequences, more than 15% being singletons. Trimming removed 1 base at V and 4 bases at J, with 4 bases between. The CDR3 totals 12 residues. Looked up from germline, CDR1 is MGHDK and CDR2 is SYGVNS.

Sequencing was carried out using blood. The chain is built from TRBV25-1 and TRBJ1-2, with unresolved D. This clonotype was sampled from a young woman with Graves' hyperthyroidism. CDR3 loop: CASSESIYGYTF. The CDR3 DNA sequence: TGTGCCAGCAGTGAATCCATCTATGGCTACACCTTC.